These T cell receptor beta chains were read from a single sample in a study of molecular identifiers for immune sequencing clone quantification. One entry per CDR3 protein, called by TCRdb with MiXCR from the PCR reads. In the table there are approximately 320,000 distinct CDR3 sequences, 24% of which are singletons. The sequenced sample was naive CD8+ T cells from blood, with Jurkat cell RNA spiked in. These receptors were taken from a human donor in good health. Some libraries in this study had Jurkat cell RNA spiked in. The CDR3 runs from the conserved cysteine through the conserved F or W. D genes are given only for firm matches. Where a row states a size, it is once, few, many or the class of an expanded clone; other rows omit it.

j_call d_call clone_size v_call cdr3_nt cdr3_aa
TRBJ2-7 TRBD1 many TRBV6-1 TGTGCCAGCAACACCCGGGGGACAGGGGGCTGGGAGCAGTACTTC CASNTRGTGGWEQYF
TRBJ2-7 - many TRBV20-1 TGCAGTGCTAGAGACGGGGAAGACTACGAGCAGTACTTC CSARDGEDYEQYF
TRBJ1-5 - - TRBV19 TGTGCCAGTAGAGCGCAGGGGCTGGGTCAGCCCCAGCATTTT CASRAQGLGQPQHF
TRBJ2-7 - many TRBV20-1 TGCAGTGCAAGCAGACAGGCGAACACCGAAAAATACGAGCAGTACTTC CSASRQANTEKYEQYF
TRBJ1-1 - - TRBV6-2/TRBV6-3 TGTGCCGGCAGTTACGAGTCGAGGATGGGTGCTGAAGCTTTCTTT CAGSYESRMGAEAFF
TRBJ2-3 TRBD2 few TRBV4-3 TGCGCCAGCAGCCAAGAGTGGCGGGGGGCCACAGATACGCAGTATTTT CASSQEWRGATDTQYF
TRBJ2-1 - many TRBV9 TGTGCCAGCAGCCCACGTCAGGGGAATGACAATGAGCAGTTCTTC CASSPRQGNDNEQFF
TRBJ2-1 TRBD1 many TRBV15 TGTGCCACCAGCAGTGGACAGGGGTCTGGCGATGAGCAGTTCTTC CATSSGQGSGDEQFF
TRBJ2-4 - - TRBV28 TGTGCCAGCAGTTTTAGGGGGACCATCAAAGACATTCAGTACTTC CASSFRGTIKDIQYF
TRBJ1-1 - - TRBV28 TGTGCCAGCAGTAATAACAGGGATGGATGGAACACTGAAGCTTTCTTT CASSNNRDGWNTEAFF
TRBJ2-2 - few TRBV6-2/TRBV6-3 TGTGCCAGCAAGAGGGTGAACACCGGGGAGCTGTTTTTT CASKRVNTGELFF
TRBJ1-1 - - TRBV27 TGTGCCAGCAGTCCAGCCACGGACAGAGAGAACACTGAAGCTTTCTTT CASSPATDRENTEAFF
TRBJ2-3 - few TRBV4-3 TGCGCCAGCAGCCCAGGGACATCTAGCACAGATACGCAGTATTTT CASSPGTSSTDTQYF
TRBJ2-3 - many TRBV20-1 TGCAGTGCTAGTCCAGCGAACACAGATACGCAGTATTTT CSASPANTDTQYF
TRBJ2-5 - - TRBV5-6 TGTGCCCGCCGCCCCTCGTCCAGCGATCCCCAAGAGCCCCAGTACTTC CARRPSSSDPQEPQYF
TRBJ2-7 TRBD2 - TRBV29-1 TGCAGCGTTGAAACTAGCGGGGACGAGCAGTACTTC CSVETSGDEQYF
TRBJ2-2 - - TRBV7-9 TGTGCCAGCATAACGGACACCGGGGAGCTGTTTTTT CASITDTGELFF
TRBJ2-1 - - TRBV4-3 TGCGCCAGCAGCCAAGACCGGAGCGGGTCCTTCGGTACTGAGCAGTTCTTC CASSQDRSGSFGTEQFF
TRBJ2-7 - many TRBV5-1 TGCGCCAGCAGCTTGTTTATTGACAGTAACTACGAGCAGTACTTC CASSLFIDSNYEQYF
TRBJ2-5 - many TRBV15 TGTGCCACCAGCAGAGATCACCCCCTCCGGGAGCAAGAGACCCAGTACTTC CATSRDHPLREQETQYF
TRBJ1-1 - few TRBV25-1 TGTGCCAGCAGTCCCCCACGGGGGGAATCCCCGAACACTGAAGCTTTCTTT CASSPPRGESPNTEAFF
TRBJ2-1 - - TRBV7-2 TGTGCCAGCAGCTTAGGAAGCTTCGTAGTGCAGTTCTTC CASSLGSFVVQFF